This T cell receptor (beta chain) was recorded in a study of post-analysis software for immune sequencing data. Study outcomes and limitations: Included in a set of roughly five TRBV segments more frequent in patients than controls were TRBV5-6, TRBV5-1 and TRBV20-1.

In germline, CDR1 is MNHEY, CDR2 SVGAGI. V dropped 11 bases and J dropped 2; count of bases not matched to a gene: 4. The CDR3 has 12 amino acids. The authors incorporated unique molecular identifiers into the TCR beta cDNA libraries. TCRdb re-derived calls from the PCR reads in MiXCR, one entry per CDR3 protein. The sample yields fewer than 700,000 distinct CDR3 sequences, roughly 45% seen once. This clonotype has only a few counts. Its cognate antigen is unknown. The rearrangement links TRBV6-5 to TRBJ2-5; 8 bases fit TRBD2. The TCR was taken from a girl under 18 with multiple sclerosis. What was sequenced was blood. CDR3 in amino acids: CAGGTSQETQYF. CDR3 bases: TGTGCCGGCGGGACTAGTCAAGAGACCCAGTACTTC.